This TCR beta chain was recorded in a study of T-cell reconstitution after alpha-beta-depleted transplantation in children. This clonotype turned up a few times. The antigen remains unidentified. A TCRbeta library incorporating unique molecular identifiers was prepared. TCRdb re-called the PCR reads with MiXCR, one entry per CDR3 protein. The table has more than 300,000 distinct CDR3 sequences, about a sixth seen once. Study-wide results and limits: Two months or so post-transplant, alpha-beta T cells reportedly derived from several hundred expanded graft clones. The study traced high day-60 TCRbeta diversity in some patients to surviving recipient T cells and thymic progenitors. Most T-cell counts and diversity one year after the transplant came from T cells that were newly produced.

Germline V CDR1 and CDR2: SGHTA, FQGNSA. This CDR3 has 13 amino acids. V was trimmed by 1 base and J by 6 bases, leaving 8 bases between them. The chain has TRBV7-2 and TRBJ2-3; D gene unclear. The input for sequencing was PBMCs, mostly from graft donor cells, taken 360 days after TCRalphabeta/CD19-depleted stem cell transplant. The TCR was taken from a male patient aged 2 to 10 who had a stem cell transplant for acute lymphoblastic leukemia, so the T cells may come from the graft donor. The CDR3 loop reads CASSLEVGDTQYF. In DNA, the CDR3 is TGTGCCAGCAGCTTAGAAGTGGGGGATACGCAGTATTTT.